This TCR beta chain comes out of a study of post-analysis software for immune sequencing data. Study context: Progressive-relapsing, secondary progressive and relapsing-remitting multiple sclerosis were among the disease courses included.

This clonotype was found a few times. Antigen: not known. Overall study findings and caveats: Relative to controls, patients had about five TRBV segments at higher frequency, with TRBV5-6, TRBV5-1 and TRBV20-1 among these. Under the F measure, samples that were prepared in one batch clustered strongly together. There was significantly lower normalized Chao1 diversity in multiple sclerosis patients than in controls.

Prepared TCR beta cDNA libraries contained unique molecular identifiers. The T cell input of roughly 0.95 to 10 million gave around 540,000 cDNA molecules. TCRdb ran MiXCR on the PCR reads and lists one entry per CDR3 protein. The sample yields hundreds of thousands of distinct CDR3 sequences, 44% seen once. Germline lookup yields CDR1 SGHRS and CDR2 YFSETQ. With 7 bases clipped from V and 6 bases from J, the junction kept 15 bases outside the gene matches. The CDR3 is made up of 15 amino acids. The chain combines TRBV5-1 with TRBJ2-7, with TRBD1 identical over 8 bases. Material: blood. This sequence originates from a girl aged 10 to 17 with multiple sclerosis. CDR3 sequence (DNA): TGCGCCAGCTCACAGGGTCCGGGACAGGTCTTCGAGCAGTACTTC. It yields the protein CASSQGPGQVFEQYF. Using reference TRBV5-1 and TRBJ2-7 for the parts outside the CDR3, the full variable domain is KAGVTQTPRYLIKTRGQQVTLSCSPISGHRSVSWYQQTPGQGLQFLFEYFSETQRNKGNFPGRFSGRQFSNSRSEMNVSTLELGDSALYLCASSQGPGQVFEQYFGPGTRLTVT.